Listed below are T cell receptor beta chains from one sample, sequenced in a study of cytomegalovirus exposure and HLA in healthy donors. Clones were sequenced by immunoSEQ multiplex PCR, and TCRdb holds only the in-frame ones, with some missing. The sample consists of about 230,000 clones, approximately 81% of them appearing once. Sequences were obtained from PBMCs. The receptors originated from a human donor in good health. Both conserved end residues are part of each CDR3. The D gene is left open where the match is weak. Not every row has a clone size; where given, it reads once, few, many or a size class.

d_gene	v_gene	abundance	CDR3aa
.	TRBV5-1	.	CASSSSGHPYEQYF
TRBD2	TRBV7-2	.	CASSLLAAGSYNEQFF
TRBD1	TRBV28	once	CASSSNFGTATDAANTEAFF
.	TRBV7-6	once	CASSLGQSSNEKLFF
.	TRBV6-1	.	CASRQGVTLWGEQYF
TRBD1	TRBV5-8	.	CASSFGQGSRGYTF
TRBD2	TRBV2	few	CASSEGGTVKQYF
.	TRBV28	.	CAIGEANYYGYTF
.	TRBV5-4	.	CASSFGGPAKNIQYF
.	TRBV5-1	once	CASKDRTDNEQFF
TRBD1	TRBV6-1	.	CASSVTGVNYGYTF
.	TRBV7-3	.	CASSLGSGGQFF
.	TRBV11-2	.	CASLEQESTEAFF
.	TRBV5-6	.	CASRYRAQETQYF
TRBD1	TRBV5-4	.	CASSLGGQARPVETQYF
.	TRBV28	.	CASSSTSYPSGYTF
.	TRBV9	.	CASSPSGAGAYGYTF
.	TRBV19	.	CASSFGTTNYGYTF
.	TRBV6-5	.	CASTSRGETQYF
TRBD1	TRBV19	.	CASSHPGGYPNQPQHF
.	TRBV5-4	.	CASSWGVTRELFF
TRBD2	TRBV11-3	.	CASSVGTSGKSSDTQYF
TRBD1	TRBV6-1	few	CASTSDRGRNQPQHF
TRBD2	TRBV7-3	.	CASSSGLAGGPYTGELFF
.	TRBV27	.	CASSPGTLSLQETQYF
TRBD2	TRBV27	.	CASTHLSRGVNTGELFF
TRBD2	TRBV6-5	.	CASSYSRVAGEQYF
.	TRBV19	.	CASSMSVNSYEQYF
.	TRBV18	.	CASSLQEGLDTEAFF